This T cell receptor (beta chain) derives from a study of cytomegalovirus exposure and HLA in healthy donors (dated by TCRdb to about 2017). For the wider study: An earlier analysis of some 550 of the donors reported 276 Gb of sequence data and 100 million to 130 million unique TCR beta sequences from 150 million to 200 million T cells. Around 300 gigabases of sequencing data and some 85 million unique TCR sequences were included in an early release covering about 620 HLA-typed donors. The genetic ancestry cluster associated with self-reported Caucasian donors included about four fifths of the roughly 400 genotyped donors. The study aimed to test whether signatures of past pathogen exposure could be identified by cataloging public T cell receptors. The study profiled the T cell repertoires of fewer than 850 subjects by immunosequencing and related them to cytomegalovirus serostatus. In addition to the first cohort of 666 subjects, a separate validation cohort of over 90 different subjects was used. High-throughput TCR immunosequencing, statistical association of individual TCRs with disease status, and machine learning were combined to predict cytomegalovirus infection status. To study patterns of TCR occurrence, a later analysis re-analyzed previously published TCR beta repertoires from around 670 donors and added high-resolution HLA genotyping. The later analysis used no new phenotypic data to find candidate immune exposures, relying instead on TCR beta sequences and their occurrence across donors. An earlier analysis of fewer than 750 of the donors used high-throughput TCR beta sequencing to judge whether each TCR beta V gene segment behaved as functional or pseudogenic. Donor age, sex, ethnicity and CMV serostatus were compiled alongside the repertoire data. A later genetic analysis took genome-wide SNP genotypes for about 65% of the roughly 670 donors and used that subset as a discovery cohort. Every repertoire in the discovery cohort had been generated on one and the same sequencing platform. HLA typing covered class I and class II loci at four-digit resolution. The number of donors typed differed by locus, with 629-630 for A, B, C, DRB1 and DQB1, 522 for DQA1, over 600 for DPA1, and some 440 for DPB1. A few DR-DQ haplotypes were treated as single units for association and clustering because of strong linkage in the cohort. Across around 400 genotyped donors of the cohort, an average of approximately 220,000 unique TCR beta nucleotide sequences per donor were sequenced, and approximately 17% of those sequences were non-productive.

Taken from cysteine to phenylalanine, the CDR3 has 15 residues. Of the read, only the CDR3 DNA is kept; its 45 bases are in frame from base 1. At the junction V is shortened by 7 bases and J by 0 bases, with 12 bases in between. The germline V gene specifies MNHEY as CDR1 and SVGAGI as CDR2. Library preparation was by the immunoSEQ multiplex PCR assay. The multiplex PCR relied on a mix of 60 forward primers for TCR Vbeta segments and 13 reverse primers for TCR Jbeta segments. The CDR3 region of rearranged TCR beta genes was amplified from genomic DNA with a multiplex PCR assay. On the Illumina HiSeq System, the amplified TCR beta libraries were sequenced as 87-base-pair reads. Regarding the original processing steps: Across the 700 or so repertoires, a later analysis counted some 80 million unique TCR beta chains, approximately 10 million of which were shared by at least two donors. To remove PCR and sequencing errors, raw reads were error-corrected and collapsed into unique sequences using a nearest-neighbor algorithm that merged closely related sequences. To assign V, D and J gene segments, CDR3 sequences were aligned to IMGT reference sequences. Each retained sequence needed at least a six-nucleotide match to both a V gene segment and a J gene segment. A rearrangement counted as productive if the CDR3 had no stop codons and remained in frame with V and J, and every other rearrangement counted as non-productive. Following IMGT convention, CDR3 was defined as the stretch from the second conserved V-encoded cysteine to the conserved J-encoded phenylalanine. The earlier analysis of 500 to 650 of the donors excluded any sequence lacking an unambiguous match to a single V gene segment. An earlier analysis of under 750 of the donors called V segments functional above 56.7% productive rearrangements and segregating when the between-donor standard deviation exceeded 5%. To diagnose cytomegalovirus status from the catalog of TCR beta chain sequences, a statistical classification framework was built. In a later analysis, V and J genes were assigned by comparing TCR nucleotide sequences against IMGT/GENE-DB human TR gene sequences. The TCRdist pipeline was used in a later analysis to assign CDR3 sequences and most-parsimonious VDJ recombination scenarios. In a later analysis, each TCR beta chain was defined by its CDR3 amino acid sequence together with its V-gene family, and reads without a unique V-gene family were excluded. As a way to deal with suspected cross-contamination and a sequencing artifact, a later analysis dropped 500 to 700 nucleotide sequences that were highly shared and had low generation probability. For each public chain, a later analysis derived a clonal expansion index from normalized ranks of inferred template counts within each repertoire. In a later analysis, generation probabilities were computed with a VDJ recombination model fitted to out-of-frame rearrangements, and the resulting probabilities were checked against IGoR. A later analysis scored TCR-TCR, TCR-HLA and TCR-CMV co-occurrence with hypergeometric tests, applying a repertoire-size bias correction to TCR pairs. To estimate false discovery rates, a later analysis permuted the HLA or CMV assignments 20 times. A later analysis grouped co-occurring TCRs with DBSCAN, adding TCRdist sequence similarity when clustering within HLA-allele-positive subsets. Repertoires with fewer than 30,000 or more than 120,000 public chains were left out of co-occurrence clustering, as were a handful of repertoires with anomalous nucleotide sharing. Held by TCRdb, this immuneACCESS table contains in-frame sequences only and omits some clones. Under half of the omission traces to an unresolved V gene where checked; the cause of the rest is unknown. V and J calls and clone size follow that table, whereas D and trimming were derived from the DNA. This sample is represented by 85,000 to 100,000 clones; 64% of them were singletons. The ten largest clones take up approximately 3% of the sample.

The cohort was made up of 500 to 800 healthy bone marrow donors. Cohort members were all nominally healthy when sampled, although unrecorded immune exposures were likely present. The donor was CMV seronegative and belonged to the group of under 400 seronegative cohort members. A peripheral blood sample was provided by each donor, and peripheral blood mononuclear cells were used for TCR beta sequencing. The Qiagen DNeasy Blood Extraction Kit was used to extract genomic DNA from the blood cell samples. Broader findings and caveats from the paper: The study gave a list of around 170 TCR beta chains associated with cytomegalovirus. A few of the identified cytomegalovirus-associated TCR beta chains were confirmed in vitro to be specific for cytomegalovirus antigens. Some IMGT-functional V segments, including TRBV6-2 and TRBV6-3, could not be distinguished by the 87-base-pair reads and were therefore excluded. The classifier was reported to diagnose cytomegalovirus status with high specificity and sensitivity in both the original cohort and the validation cohort. An association between a missense DCLRE1C variant and V-gene and J-gene trimming of TCR beta chains was found in a later genetic analysis and replicated in an independent cohort. A later genetic analysis reported fewer N-insertions in productive TCRs among donors in an Asian-associated ancestry cluster than the roughly 640-donor mean. The sequencing pipeline was judged likely to have produced a cluster of highly shared sequence variants as a technical artifact. Because counts were too low, seventeen rarely observed V segments, including chromosome 9 orphons, were excluded from the earlier analysis of roughly 580 of the donors. A further reported finding was that TCR beta sequences accurately predicted the HLA-A and HLA-B alleles for most subjects in the first cohort. Because HLA typing was unavailable for some donors at each locus, only the typed subset was used in association tests. Most CMV-associated TCR beta chains appeared to be HLA-restricted in a later analysis, and the HLA associations seemed to be driven largely by CMV exposure. In an earlier analysis of 500 to 650 of the donors, most TCR beta V segments appeared in productive rearrangements about 87% or about 30% of the time, broadly matching IMGT annotations. A later analysis associated about 18,000 TCR beta sequences with specific HLA alleles at a false discovery rate of 0.05. Linkage disequilibrium might explain the correlated functional status among segregating V segments, but an unknown experimental factor could not be excluded. According to a later analysis, TCR association rates differed among HLA loci, with DRB1 alleles showing the most associated TCRs and HLA-C alleles showing the fewest. When HLA alleles, especially DR and DQ, strongly co-occurred, attributing TCR associations to individual alleles was difficult. Only TCR beta chains were sequenced in this cohort, and the absence of alpha or paired-chain data limited detectable features. For the cohort, immune exposure information was limited to CMV serostatus. Compared with equally common non-associated chains, HLA-associated TCR beta chains in a later analysis were more clonally expanded and had lower generation probabilities. Sequencing depth was assumed to be roughly uniform across donors in the presence/absence analyses, though that assumption may not hold. The authors suggested that the approach could potentially be generalized to other disease states and immunological phenotypes. Most TCR sequences were seen in very few donors, while some public TCRs were found in many individuals. Several of the top co-occurrence clusters appeared to be linked to parvovirus B19, influenza, CMV and Epstein-Barr virus, according to a later analysis.

This clone is identified as medium-sized (0.01 to 0.1%). Its antigen is unknown. No quality values exist for individual bases; no much larger clone is one base distant. The chain links TRBV6-5 with TRBJ2-2, and the D gene may be TRBD2, 6 bases matching. The sample comprised PBMCs. This TCR was sampled from a man in his 60s in good health and CMV-seronegative. The sequenced DNA: TGTGCCAGCACCCGCGGGGACCCGAACACCGGGGAGCTGTTTTTT. It translates as CASTRGDPNTGELFF.